The clone carrying this T cell receptor beta chain has a count of ten or more. Its target is not known. The data belong to a study of T cells after yellow fever vaccination. Study-wide findings and caveats: Few clonotypes appeared in both CD4 and CD8 compartments. Though weaker, the secondary response peaked faster, on day 5 versus 15.

Germline V gene lookup returns CDR1 DFQATT and CDR2 SNEGSKA (reference sequence). Trimming took 8 bases from V and 4 from J; bases not matched to a gene: 15. CDR3 length equals 16 residues. The TCR cDNA carried a universal primer site and UMIs from 5'RACE template switching. MiXCR, applied by TCRdb to the 5' RACE reads, yields one record per CDR3 protein. The data hold 100,000 to 150,000 distinct CDR3 sequences, with 7.4% observed a single time. This chain links TRBV20-1 with TRBJ2-1, with 9 bases that match TRBD2. The material was CD4+ T cells sorted from PBMCs, obtained less than 11 days after the first yellow fever vaccination. The receptor's source is a young man who received the YFV17D yellow fever vaccine. CDR3 nucleotides: TGCAGTCTACCGCGGAGCGGGGGGACGCTATACAATGAGCAGTTCTTC. Protein sequence: CSLPRSGGTLYNEQFF.